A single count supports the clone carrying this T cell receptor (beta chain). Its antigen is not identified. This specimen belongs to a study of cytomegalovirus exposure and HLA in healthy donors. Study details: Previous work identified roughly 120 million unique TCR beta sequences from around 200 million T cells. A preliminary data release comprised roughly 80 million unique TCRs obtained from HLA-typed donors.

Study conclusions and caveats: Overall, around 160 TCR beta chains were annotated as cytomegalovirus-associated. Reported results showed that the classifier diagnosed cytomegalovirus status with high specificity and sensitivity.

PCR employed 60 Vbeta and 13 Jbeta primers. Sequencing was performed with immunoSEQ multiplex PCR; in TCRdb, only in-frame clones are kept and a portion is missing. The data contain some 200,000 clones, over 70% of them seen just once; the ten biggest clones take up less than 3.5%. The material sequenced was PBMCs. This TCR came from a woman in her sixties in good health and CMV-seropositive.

The chain's CDR3 is CASSPRTGRDIDEQYF. The CDR3 nucleotides are TGTGCCAGCAGCCCGCGGACAGGGAGAGATATAGACGAGCAGTACTTC. J is TRBJ2-5 and V is TRBV7-2; TRBD1 matches at 8 bases. The J call is in doubt because the DNA end fits TRBJ2-7 better. The CDR3 length is 16 residues. Germline V gene data show CDR1 as SGHTA and CDR2 as FQGNSA.